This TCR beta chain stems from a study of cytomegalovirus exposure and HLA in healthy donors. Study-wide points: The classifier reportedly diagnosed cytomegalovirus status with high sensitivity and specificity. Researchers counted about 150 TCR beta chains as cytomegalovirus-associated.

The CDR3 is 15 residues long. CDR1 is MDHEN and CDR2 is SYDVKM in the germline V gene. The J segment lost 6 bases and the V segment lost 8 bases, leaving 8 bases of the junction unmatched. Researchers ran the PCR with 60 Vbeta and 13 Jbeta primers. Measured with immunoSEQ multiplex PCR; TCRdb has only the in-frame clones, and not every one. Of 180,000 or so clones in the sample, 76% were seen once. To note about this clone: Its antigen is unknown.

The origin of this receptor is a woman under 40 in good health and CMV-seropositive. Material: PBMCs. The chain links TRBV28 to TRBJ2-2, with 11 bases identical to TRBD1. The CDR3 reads CASHLGQGESGELFF. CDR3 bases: TGTGCCAGCCACCTGGGACAGGGGGAATCCGGGGAGCTGTTTTTT. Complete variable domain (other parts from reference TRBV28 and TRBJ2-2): DVKVTQSSRYLVKRTGEKVFLECVQDMDHENMFWYRQDPGLGLRLIYFSYDVKMKEKGDIPEGYSVSREKKERFSLILESASTNQTSMYLCASHLGQGESGELFFGEGSRLTVL.